This TCR beta chain came from a study of cytomegalovirus exposure and HLA in healthy donors. V was clipped by 0 bases and J by 6 bases, with 9 bases between them. The CDR3 totals 13 residues. Germline V gives CDR1 SGHNT, CDR2 YYREEE (reference sequence). PCR employed 60 Vbeta and 13 Jbeta primers. Some clones are missing from TCRdb's copy, which holds only in-frame ones; the method was immunoSEQ multiplex PCR. This sample has some 150,000 clones, with 65% to 80% found just once. This clone was counted only a few times. V and J are TRBV5-4 and TRBJ1-2, with D perhaps TRBD1 (5 bases). The receptor was derived from a woman in her twenties or thirties in good health and CMV-seronegative. The specimen sequenced was PBMCs. The CDR3 protein is CASSLAGKNGYTF. The CDR3 bases are TGTGCCAGCAGCTTGGCAGGGAAAAATGGCTACACCTTC.